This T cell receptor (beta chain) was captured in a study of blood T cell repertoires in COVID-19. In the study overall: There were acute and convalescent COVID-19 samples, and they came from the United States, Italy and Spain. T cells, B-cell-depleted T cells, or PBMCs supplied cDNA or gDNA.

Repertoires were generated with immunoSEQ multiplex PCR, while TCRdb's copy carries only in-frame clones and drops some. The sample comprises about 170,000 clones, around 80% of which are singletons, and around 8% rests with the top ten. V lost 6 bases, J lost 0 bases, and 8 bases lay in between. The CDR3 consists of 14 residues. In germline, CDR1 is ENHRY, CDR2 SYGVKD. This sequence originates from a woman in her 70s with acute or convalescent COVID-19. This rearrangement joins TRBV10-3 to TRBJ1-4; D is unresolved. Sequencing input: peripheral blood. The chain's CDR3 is CAIRDTPTNEKLFF. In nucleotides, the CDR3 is TGTGCCATCAGAGACACCCCAACTAATGAAAAACTGTTTTTT.